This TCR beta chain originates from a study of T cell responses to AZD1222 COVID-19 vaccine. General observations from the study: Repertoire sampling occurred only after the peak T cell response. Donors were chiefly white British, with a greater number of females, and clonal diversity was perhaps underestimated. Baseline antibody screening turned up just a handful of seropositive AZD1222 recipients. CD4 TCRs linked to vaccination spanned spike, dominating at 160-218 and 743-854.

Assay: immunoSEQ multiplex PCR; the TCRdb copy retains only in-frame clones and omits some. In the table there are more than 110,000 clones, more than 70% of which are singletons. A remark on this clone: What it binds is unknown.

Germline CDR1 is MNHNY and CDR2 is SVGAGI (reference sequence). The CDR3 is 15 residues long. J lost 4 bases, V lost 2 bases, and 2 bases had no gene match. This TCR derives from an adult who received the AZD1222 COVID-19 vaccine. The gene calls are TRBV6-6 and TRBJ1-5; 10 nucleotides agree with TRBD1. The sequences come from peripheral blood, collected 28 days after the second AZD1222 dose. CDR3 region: CASSYQGQGNQPQHF. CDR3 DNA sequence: TGTGCCAGCAGTTACCAGGGACAGGGGAATCAGCCCCAGCATTTT.